In its sample, the clone carrying this TCR beta chain was seen a few times. The antigen remains unidentified. This record belongs to a study of shared clonotypes between healthy human individuals. Generated by immunoSEQ multiplex PCR, the TCRdb table keeps only in-frame clones and is missing some. The sample contains about 1.1 million clones, around three quarters of which appear only once. Study results and limitations: Non-shared clonotypes had lower generation probabilities than clonotypes shared by all four sorted-subset donors.

The CDR3 runs to 14 residues. The germline V gene encodes CDR1 MNHNS and CDR2 SASEGT. V lost 7 bases, J lost 0 bases, and 13 bases lay in between. The V and J genes are TRBV6-1 and TRBJ2-7; TRBD2 is a possible D gene (7 bases). The specimen sequenced was memory CD4+ T cells from PBMCs. Subset in this sample: CD45RA-negative fraction. The TCR comes from a man aged 18-30 years in good health. Some clones in this sample may be carry-over from other donors' samples. The chain's CDR3 is CASTLGGPSYEQYF. In DNA, the CDR3 is TGTGCCAGCACTCTGGGGGGGCCCTCCTACGAGCAGTACTTC.